Sequencing of this T cell receptor beta chain was carried out in a study of early T cells in non-severe SARS-CoV-2 infection. Looking at the study overall: The sequenced material was bulk RNA from unsorted whole blood, and its chains were unpaired. Findings and limits, study-wide: Matches to VDJdb favored anti-spike CD8 responses and missed private and CD4 specificities.

With 4 bases removed from V and 4 bases from J, the gap between germline ends came to 15 bases. The CDR3 totals 14 residues. Germline V lookup: CDR1 GTSNPN, CDR2 SVGIG (reference sequence). This clonotype has just a few counts. Its antigen remains unidentified. Individual cDNA molecules received unique molecular identifiers during library preparation. TCRdb re-called the 5' RACE reads through MiXCR, storing one row per CDR3 protein. Of about 89,000 distinct CDR3 sequences detected, roughly 15% appear once; the ten largest clones hold 4.5% to 6.5%. The TCR originated in an adult who was a healthcare worker with PCR-confirmed SARS-CoV-2 infection or an uninfected control (not recorded which). Sequencing used whole blood, obtained at baseline. The gene calls are TRBV30 and TRBJ2-3, with a possible D match to TRBD2 (7 bases). The CDR3 DNA is TGTGCCTGGAAATTGTGGGAGGGGGCAGATACGCAGTATTTT. This codes for CAWKLWEGADTQYF.